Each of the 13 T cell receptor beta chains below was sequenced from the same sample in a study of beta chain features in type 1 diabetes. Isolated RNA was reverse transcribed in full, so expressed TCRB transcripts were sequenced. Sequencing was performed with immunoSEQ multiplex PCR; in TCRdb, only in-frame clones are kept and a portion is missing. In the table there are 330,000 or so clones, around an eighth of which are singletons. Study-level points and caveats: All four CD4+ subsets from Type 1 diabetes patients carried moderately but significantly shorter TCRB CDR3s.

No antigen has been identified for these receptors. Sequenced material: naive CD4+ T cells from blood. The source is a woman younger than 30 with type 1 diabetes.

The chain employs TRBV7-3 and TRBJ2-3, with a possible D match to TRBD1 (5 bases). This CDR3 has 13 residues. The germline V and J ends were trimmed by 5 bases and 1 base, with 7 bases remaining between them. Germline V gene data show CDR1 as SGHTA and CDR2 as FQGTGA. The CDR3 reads CASSVGGTDTQYF. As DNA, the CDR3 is TGTGCCAGCAGCGTAGGGGGCACAGATACGCAGTATTTT. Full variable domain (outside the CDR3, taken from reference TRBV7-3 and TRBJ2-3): GAGVSQTPSNKVTEKGKYVELRCDPISGHTALYWYRQSLGQGPEFLIYFQGTGAADDSGLPNDRFFAVRPEGSVSTLKIQRTERGDSAVYLCASSVGGTDTQYFGPGTRLTVL.

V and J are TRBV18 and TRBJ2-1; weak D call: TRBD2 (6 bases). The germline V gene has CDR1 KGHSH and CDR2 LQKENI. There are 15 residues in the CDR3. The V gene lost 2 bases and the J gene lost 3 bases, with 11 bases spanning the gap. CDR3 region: CASSPAGSLYNEQFF. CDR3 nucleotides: TGTGCCAGCTCACCAGCGGGATCCCTCTACAATGAGCAGTTCTTC.

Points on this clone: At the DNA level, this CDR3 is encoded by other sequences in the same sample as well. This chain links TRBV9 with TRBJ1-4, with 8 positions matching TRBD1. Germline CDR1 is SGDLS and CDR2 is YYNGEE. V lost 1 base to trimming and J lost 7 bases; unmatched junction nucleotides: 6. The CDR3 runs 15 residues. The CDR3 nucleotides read TGTGCCAGCAGCGTAACCGGGACAGGAGGTGAAAAACTGTTTTTT. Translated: CASSVTGTGGEKLFF.

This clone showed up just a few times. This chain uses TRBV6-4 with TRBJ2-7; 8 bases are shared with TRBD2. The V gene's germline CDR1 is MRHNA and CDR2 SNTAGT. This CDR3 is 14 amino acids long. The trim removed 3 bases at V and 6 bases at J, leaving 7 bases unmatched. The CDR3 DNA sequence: TGTGCCAGCAGTGAGTTAGCGGGAACGCGCGAGCAGTACTTC. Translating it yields CASSELAGTREQYF.

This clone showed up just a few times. CDR3 nucleotide sequence: TGCGCCAGCAGCGGGAGGTCTCAACTAGCGCAATATATCGAGACCCAGTACTTC. Translation gives CASSGRSQLAQYIETQYF. V usage is TRBV5-1 and J usage is TRBJ2-5, with 7 bases lining up with TRBD2. V lost 4 bases to trimming and J lost 5 bases; unmatched junction nucleotides: 20. The CDR3 is 18 residues long. Germline CDR1 reads SGHRS; CDR2 reads YFSETQ.

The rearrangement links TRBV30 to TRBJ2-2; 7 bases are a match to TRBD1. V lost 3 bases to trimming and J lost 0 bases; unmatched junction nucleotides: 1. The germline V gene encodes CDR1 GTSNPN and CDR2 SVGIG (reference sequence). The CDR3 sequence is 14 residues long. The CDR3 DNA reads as TGTGCCTGGAGGGGACAGTCGAACACCGGGGAGCTGTTTTTT. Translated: CAWRGQSNTGELFF.

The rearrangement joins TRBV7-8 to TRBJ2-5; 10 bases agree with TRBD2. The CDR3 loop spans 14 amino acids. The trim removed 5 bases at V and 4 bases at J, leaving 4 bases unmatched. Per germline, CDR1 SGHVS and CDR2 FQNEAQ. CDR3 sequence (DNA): TGTGCCAGCAGCGAAGGACTAGCGGCAGAGACCCAGTACTTC. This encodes CASSEGLAAETQYF.

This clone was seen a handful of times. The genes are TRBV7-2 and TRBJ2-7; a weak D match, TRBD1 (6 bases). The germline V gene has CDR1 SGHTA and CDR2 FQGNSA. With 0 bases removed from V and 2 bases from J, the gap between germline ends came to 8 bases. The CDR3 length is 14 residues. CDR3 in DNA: TGTGCCAGCAGCTTAGCACAGGGCCCCTACGAGCAGTACTTC. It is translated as CASSLAQGPYEQYF.

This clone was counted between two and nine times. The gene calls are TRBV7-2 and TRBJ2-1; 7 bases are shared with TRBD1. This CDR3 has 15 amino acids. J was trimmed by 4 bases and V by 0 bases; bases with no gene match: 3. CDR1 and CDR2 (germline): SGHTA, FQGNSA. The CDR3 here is CASSLAYRGYNEQFF. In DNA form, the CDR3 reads TGTGCCAGCAGCTTAGCTTACAGGGGATACAATGAGCAGTTCTTC. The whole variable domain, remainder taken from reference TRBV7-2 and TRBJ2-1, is GAGVSQSPSNKVTEKGKDVELRCDPISGHTALYWYRQSLGQGLEFLIYFQGNSAPDKSGLPSDRFSAERTGGSVSTLTIQRTQQEDSAVYLCASSLAYRGYNEQFFGPGTRLTVL.

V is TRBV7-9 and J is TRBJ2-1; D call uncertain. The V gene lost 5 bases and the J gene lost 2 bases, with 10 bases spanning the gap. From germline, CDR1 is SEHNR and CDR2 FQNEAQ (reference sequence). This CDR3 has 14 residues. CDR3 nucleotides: TGTGCCAGCAGCACTCGACAAGCCTACAATGAGCAGTTCTTC. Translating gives CASSTRQAYNEQFF.

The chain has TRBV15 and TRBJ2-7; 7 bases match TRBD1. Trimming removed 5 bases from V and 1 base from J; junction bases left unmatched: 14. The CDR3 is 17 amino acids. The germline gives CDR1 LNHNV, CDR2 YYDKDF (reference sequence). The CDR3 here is CATSAPRTTGRSYEQYF. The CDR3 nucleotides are TGTGCCACCAGCGCCCCCCGAACGACAGGGAGATCCTACGAGCAGTACTTC.

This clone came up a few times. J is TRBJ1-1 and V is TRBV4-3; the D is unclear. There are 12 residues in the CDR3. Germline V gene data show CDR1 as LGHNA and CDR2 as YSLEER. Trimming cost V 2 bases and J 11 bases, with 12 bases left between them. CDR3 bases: TGCGCCAGCAGCCAACGTGGCTCAGCGGCTTTCTTT. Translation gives CASSQRGSAAFF.

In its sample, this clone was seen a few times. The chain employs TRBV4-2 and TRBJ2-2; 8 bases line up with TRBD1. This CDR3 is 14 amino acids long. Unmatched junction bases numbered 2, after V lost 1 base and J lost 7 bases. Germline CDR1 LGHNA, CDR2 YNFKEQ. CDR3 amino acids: CASSQGQGFGELFF. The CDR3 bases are TGTGCCAGCAGCCAAGGACAGGGGTTCGGGGAGCTGTTTTTT.